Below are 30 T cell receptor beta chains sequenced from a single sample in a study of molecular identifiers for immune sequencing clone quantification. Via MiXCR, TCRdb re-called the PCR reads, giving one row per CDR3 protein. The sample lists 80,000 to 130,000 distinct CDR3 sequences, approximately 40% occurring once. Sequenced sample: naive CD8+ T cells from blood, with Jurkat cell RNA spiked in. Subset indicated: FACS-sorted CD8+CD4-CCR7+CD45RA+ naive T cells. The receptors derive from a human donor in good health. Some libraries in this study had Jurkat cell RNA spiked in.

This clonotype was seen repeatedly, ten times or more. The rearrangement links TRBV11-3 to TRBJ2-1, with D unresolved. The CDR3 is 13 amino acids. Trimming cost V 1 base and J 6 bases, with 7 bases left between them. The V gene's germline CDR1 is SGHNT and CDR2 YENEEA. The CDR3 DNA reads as TGTGCCAGCAGCTTAGCCAGATCCAATGAGCAGTTCTTC. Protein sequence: CASSLARSNEQFF. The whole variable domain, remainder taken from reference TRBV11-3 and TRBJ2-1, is EAGVVQSPRYKIIEKKQPVAFWCNPISGHNTLYWYLQNLGQGPELLIRYENEEAVDDSQLPKDRFSAERLKGVDSTLKIQPAELGDSAVYLCASSLARSNEQFFGPGTRLTVL.

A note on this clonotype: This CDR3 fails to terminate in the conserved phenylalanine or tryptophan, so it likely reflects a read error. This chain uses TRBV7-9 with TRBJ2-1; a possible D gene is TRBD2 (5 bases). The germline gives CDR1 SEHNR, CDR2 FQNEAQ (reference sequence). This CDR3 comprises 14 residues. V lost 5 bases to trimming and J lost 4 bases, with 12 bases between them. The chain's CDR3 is CASSPTGIYNEQFI. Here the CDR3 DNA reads TGTGCCAGCAGCCCCACCGGGATATACAATGAGCAGTTCATC.

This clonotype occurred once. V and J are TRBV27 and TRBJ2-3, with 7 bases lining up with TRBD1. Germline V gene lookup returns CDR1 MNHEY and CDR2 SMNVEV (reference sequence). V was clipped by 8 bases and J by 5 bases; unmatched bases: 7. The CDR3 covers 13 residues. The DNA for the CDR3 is TGTGCCAGCGGGACAGCTTTAATAGATACGCAGTATTTT. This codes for CASGTALIDTQYF.

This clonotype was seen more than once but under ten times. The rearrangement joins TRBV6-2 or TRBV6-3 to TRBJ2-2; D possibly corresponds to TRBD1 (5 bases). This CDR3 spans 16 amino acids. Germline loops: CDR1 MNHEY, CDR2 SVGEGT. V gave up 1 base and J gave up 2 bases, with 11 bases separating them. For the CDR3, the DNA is TGTGCCAGCAGTTACTTAGGGGCTTATAACACCGGGGAGCTGTTTTTT. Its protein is CASSYLGAYNTGELFF.

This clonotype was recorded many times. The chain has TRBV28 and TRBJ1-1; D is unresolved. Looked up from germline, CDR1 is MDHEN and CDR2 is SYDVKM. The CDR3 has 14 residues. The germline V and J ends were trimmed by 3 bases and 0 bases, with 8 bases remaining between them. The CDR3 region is CASSLGGLNTEAFF. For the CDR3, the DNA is TGTGCCAGCAGTTTGGGCGGCTTGAACACTGAAGCTTTCTTT.

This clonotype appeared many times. The CDR3 here is CASSQVRGRAGDTQYF. CDR3 coding DNA: TGTGCCAGCAGCCAAGTTCGCGGGAGGGCCGGAGATACGCAGTATTTT. The genes are TRBV7-9 and TRBJ2-3; 9 positions match TRBD2. In germline, CDR1 is SEHNR, CDR2 FQNEAQ (reference sequence). V lost 5 bases, J lost 5 bases, and 11 bases stayed unmatched. The CDR3 runs 16 residues.

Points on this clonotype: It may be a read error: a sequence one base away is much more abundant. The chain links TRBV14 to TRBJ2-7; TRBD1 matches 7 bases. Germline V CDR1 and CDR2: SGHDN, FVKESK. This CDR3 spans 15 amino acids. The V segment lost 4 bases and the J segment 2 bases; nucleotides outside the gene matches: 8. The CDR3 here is CASSPTGRSAYEQYF. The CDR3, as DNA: TGTGCCAGCAGCCCGACAGGGCGGTCCGCCTACGAGCAGTACTTC.

The CDR3 loop reads CASCSEGLGEQYF. The CDR3 DNA sequence: TGTGCCAGCTGCTCGGAGGGGCTCGGGGAGCAGTACTTC. The chain has TRBV11-2 and TRBJ2-7, with D possibly being TRBD2 (6 bases). The CDR3 has 13 residues. Germline V CDR1 and CDR2: SGHAT, FQNNGV. V was clipped by 8 bases and J by 7 bases, with 18 bases between them.

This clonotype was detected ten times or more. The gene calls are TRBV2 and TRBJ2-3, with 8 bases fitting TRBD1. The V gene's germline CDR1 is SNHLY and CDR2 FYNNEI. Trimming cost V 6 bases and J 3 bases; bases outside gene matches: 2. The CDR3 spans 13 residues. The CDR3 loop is CASSRGLTDTQYF. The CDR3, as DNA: TGTGCCAGCAGCAGGGGGCTAACAGATACGCAGTATTTT.

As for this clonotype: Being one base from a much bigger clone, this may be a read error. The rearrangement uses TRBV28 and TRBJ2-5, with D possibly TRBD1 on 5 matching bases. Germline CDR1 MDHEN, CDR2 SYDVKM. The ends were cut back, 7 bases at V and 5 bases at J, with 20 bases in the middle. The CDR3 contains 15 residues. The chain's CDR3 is CASTRTPGIFETQYF. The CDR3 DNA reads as TGTGCCAGCACCCGCACCCCAGGGATATTCGAGACCCAGTACTTC.

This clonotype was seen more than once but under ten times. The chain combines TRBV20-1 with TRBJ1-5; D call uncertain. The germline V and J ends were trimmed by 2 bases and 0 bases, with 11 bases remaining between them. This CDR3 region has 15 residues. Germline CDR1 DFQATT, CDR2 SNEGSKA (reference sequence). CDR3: CSARLGGFSNQPQHF. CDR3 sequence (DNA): TGCAGTGCTAGATTGGGAGGGTTTAGCAATCAGCCCCAGCATTTT.

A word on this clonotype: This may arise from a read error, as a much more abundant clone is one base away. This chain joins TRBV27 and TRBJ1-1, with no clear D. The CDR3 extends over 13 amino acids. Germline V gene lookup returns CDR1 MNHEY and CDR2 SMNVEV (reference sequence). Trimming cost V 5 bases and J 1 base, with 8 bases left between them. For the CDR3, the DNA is TGTGCCAGCAGTATGTCACAGAACACTGAAGCTTTCTTT. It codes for CASSMSQNTEAFF.

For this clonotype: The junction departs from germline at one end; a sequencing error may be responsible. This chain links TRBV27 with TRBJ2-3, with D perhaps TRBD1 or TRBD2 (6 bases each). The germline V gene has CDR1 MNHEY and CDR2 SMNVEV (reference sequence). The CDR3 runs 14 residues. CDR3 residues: CASSLGGRTATQYF. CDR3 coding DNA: TGTGCCAGCAGTTTGGGGGGCCGCACAGCTACGCAGTATTTT.

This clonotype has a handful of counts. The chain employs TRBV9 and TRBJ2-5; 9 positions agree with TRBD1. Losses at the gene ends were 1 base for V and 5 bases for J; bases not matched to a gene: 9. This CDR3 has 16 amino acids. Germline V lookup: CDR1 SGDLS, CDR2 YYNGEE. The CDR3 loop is CASSVWDRAPIETQYF. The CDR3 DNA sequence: TGTGCCAGCAGCGTATGGGACAGGGCCCCTATCGAGACCCAGTACTTC. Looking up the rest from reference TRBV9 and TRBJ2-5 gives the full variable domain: DSGVTQTPKHLITATGQRVTLRCSPRSGDLSVYWYQQSLDQGLQFLIQYYNGEERAKGNILERFSAQQFPDLHSELNLSSLELGDSALYFCASSVWDRAPIETQYFGPGTRLLVL.

The CDR3 DNA is TGTGCCAGCAGTTACCCCGCACGAGAGCAGTACTTC. It is translated as CASSYPAREQYF. V and J are TRBV27 and TRBJ2-7; D gene unclear. Germline CDR1 is MNHEY and CDR2 is SMNVEV (reference sequence). The V and J ends lost 4 bases and 7 bases respectively, with 11 bases between them. This CDR3 spans 12 amino acids.

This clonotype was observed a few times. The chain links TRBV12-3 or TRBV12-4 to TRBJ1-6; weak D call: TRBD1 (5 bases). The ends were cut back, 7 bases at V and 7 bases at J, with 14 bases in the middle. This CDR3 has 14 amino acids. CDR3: CASTGGTPNSPLHF. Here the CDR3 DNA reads TGTGCCAGCACCGGAGGGACGCCCAATTCACCCCTCCACTTT.

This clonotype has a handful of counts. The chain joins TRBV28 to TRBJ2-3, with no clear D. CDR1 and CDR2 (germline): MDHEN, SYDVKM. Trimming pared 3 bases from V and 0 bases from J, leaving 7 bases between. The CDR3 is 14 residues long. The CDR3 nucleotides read TGTGCCAGCAGTTTTACAGCAAGCACAGATACGCAGTATTTT. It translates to CASSFTASTDTQYF.

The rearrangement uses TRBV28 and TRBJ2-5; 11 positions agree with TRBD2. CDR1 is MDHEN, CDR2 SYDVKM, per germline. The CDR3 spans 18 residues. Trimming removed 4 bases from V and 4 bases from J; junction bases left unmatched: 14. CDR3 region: CASSSILAGGTDPETQYF. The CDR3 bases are TGTGCCAGCAGTTCGATCCTAGCGGGAGGCACCGACCCAGAGACCCAGTACTTC.

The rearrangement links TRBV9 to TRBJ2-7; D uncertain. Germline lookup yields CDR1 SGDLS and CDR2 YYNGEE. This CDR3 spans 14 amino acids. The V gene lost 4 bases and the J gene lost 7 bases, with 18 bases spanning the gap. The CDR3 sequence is CASSPDTPVGEQYF. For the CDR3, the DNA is TGTGCCAGCAGCCCTGACACCCCAGTTGGAGAGCAGTACTTC.

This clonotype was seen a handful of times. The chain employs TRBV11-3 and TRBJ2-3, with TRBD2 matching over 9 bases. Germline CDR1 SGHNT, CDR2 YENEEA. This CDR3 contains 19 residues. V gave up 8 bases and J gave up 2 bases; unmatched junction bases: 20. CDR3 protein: CASRGVAGEHEYHTDTQYF. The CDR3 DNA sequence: TGTGCCAGCCGGGGGGTAGCGGGAGAGCATGAATACCACACAGATACGCAGTATTTT.

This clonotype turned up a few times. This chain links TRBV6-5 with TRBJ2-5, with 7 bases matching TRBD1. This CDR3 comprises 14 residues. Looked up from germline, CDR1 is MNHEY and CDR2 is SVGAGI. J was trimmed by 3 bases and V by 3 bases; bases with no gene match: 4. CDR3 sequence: CASSYLGTEETQYF. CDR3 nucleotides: TGTGCCAGCAGTTATTTGGGGACAGAAGAGACCCAGTACTTC.

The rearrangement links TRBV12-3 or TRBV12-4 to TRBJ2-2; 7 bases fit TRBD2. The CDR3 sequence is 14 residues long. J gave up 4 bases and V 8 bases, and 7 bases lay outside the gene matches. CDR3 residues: CASGAGIGTGELFF. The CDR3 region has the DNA TGTGCCAGCGGAGCGGGAATTGGCACCGGGGAGCTGTTTTTT.

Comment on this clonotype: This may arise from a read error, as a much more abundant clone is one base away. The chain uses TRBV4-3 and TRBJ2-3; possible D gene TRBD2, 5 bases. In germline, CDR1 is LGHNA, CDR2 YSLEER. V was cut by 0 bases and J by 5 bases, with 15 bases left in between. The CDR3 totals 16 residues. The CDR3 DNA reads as TGCGCCAGCAGCCAAGATTGGCCCGGGGTAGGAGATACGCAGTATTTT. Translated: CASSQDWPGVGDTQYF.

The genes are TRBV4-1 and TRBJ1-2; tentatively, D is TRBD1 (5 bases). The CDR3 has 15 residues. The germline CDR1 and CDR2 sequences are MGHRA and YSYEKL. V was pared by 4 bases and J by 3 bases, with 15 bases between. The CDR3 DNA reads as TGCGCCAGCAGCCCCCTGGAGGGGTCGGACTATGGCTACACCTTC. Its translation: CASSPLEGSDYGYTF.

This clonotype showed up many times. CDR3 nucleotide sequence: TGTGCCAGCAGCTTCGGCGTATACAATGAGCAGTTCTTC. Protein product: CASSFGVYNEQFF. The chain employs TRBV5-4 and TRBJ2-1; D call uncertain. The CDR3 consists of 13 residues. CDR1 is SGHNT, CDR2 YYREEE, per germline (reference sequence). Trimming shortened V by 2 bases and J by 4 bases, and 7 bases separated the two germline ends.

CDR3 sequence: CASSFVAESSYNEQFF. CDR3 bases: TGTGCCAGCAGCTTTGTAGCGGAAAGCTCCTACAATGAGCAGTTCTTC. The chain couples TRBV7-2 to TRBJ2-1; possible D gene TRBD2, 6 bases. The V gene lost 3 bases and the J gene lost 0 bases, with 12 bases spanning the gap. Germline CDR1 and CDR2: SGHTA and FQGNSA. CDR3 length: 16 amino acids.

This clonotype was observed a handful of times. CDR3 in amino acids: CASSYTGADTQYF. Here the CDR3 DNA reads TGTGCCAGCAGTTACACAGGGGCAGATACGCAGTATTTT. This rearrangement joins TRBV6-5 to TRBJ2-3, with 7 bases fitting TRBD1. V gave up 2 bases and J gave up 4 bases; unmatched junction bases: 0. The CDR3 is 13 amino acids. Germline loops: CDR1 MNHEY, CDR2 SVGAGI.

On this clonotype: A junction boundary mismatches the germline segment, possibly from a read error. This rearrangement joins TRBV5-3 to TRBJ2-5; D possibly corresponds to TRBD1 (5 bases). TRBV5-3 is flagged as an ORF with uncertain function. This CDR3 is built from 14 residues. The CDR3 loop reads CASSLATAQETQYF. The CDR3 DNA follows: TGTGCCAGCAGCTTGGCGACAGCACAAGAGACCCAGTACTTC.

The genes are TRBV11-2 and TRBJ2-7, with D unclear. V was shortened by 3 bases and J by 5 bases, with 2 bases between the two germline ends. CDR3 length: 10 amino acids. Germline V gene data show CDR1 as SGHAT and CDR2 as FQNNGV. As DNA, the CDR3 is TGTGCCAGCAGCTTGAACGAGCAGTACTTC. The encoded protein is CASSLNEQYF.

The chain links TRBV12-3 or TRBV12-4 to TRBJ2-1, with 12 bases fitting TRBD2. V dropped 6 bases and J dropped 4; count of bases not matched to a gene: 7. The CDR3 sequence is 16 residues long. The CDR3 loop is CASSLGTSGFYNEQFF. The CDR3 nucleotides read TGTGCCAGCAGCCTTGGGACTAGCGGGTTTTACAATGAGCAGTTCTTC.